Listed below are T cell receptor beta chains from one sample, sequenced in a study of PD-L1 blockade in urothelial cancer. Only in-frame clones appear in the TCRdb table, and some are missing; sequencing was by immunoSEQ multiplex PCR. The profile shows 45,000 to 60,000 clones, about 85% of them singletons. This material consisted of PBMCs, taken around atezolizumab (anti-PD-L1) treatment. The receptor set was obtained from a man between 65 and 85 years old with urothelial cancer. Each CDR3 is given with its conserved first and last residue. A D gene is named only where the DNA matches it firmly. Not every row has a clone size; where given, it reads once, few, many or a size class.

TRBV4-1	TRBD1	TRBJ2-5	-	TGCGCCAGCAGCCAAGTCCATGGGAGGACAGGGGGTCTCCAAGAGACCCAGTACTTC	CASSQVHGRTGGLQETQYF
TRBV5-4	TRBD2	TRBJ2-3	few	TGTGCCAGCAGCTTGGCCTTTAGCGGGAGTCGGCACAGATACGCGTATTTT	CASSLAFSGSRHRYAYF
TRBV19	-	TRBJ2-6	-	TGTGCCAGTAGTTTACCGACTCGCTACTCTGGGGCCAACGTCCTGACTTTC	CASSLPTRYSGANVLTF
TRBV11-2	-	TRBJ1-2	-	TGTGCCAGCAGCGGCGGGGGGTACTATGGCTACACCTTC	CASSGGGYYGYTF
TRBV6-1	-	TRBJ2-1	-	TGTGCCAGCAGTGAAGATCTAGCGAGCTCCTACAATGAGCAGTTCTTC	CASSEDLASSYNEQFF
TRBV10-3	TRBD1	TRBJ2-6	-	TGTGCCATCAGTGGAAAGAGGGGGCGTAGCTCTGGGGCCAACGTCCTGACTTTC	CAISGKRGRSSGANVLTF
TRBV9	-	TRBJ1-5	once	TGTGCCAGCAGCGTCGGACATAGCAATCAGCCCCAGCATTTT	CASSVGHSNQPQHF
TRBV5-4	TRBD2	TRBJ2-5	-	TGTGCCAGCAGCCTCAGGACTAGCGGGAAACAAGAGACCCAGTACTTC	CASSLRTSGKQETQYF
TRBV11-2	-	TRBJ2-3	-	TGTGCCAGCAGGTCCACACGGCTAGCGCCTCAGCACAGATACGCGTATTTT	CASRSTRLAPQHRYAYF
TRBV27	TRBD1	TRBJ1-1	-	TGTGCCAGCAGAGGGACAGGGTTCACTGAAGCTTTCTTT	CASRGTGFTEAFF
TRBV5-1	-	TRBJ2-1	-	TGCGCCAGCAGCTCACAGGGAAATGAGCAGTTCTTC	CASSSQGNEQFF
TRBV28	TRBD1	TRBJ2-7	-	TGTGCCAGCAGTTCCGGACAGGGGCACGAGCAGTACTTC	CASSSGQGHEQYF
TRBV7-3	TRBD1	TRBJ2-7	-	TGTGCCAGCAGCTTAGGTGGGACAGGGGCCTACGAGCAGTACTTC	CASSLGGTGAYEQYF
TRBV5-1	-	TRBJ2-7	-	TGCGCCAGCAGCTGGACTGATCCGCACTACGAGCAGTACTTC	CASSWTDPHYEQYF
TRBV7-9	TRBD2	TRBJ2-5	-	TGTGCCAGCAGCTTAGCAATTAGCGGGAGCCCGCGGCCCCAGTACTTC	CASSLAISGSPRPQYF
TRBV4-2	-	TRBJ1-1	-	TGTGCCAGCAGCCAGGACAGATTGAACACTGAAGCTTTCTTT	CASSQDRLNTEAFF
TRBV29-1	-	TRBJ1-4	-	TGCAGCGTTGTCGGGGGGAGCGATGAAAAACTGTTTTTT	CSVVGGSDEKLFF
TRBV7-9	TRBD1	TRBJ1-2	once	TGTGCCAGCAGCTTAGTCGGGACAGGGGGCGTCTTCGGAGGCTACACCTTC	CASSLVGTGGVFGGYTF
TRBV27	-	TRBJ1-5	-	TGTGCCAGCAGTTTCCGTTATAGCAATCAGCCCCAGCATTTT	CASSFRYSNQPQHF
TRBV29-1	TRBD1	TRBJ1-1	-	TGCAGCGTTGGGGACAGGAAAAACACTGAAGCTTTCTTT	CSVGDRKNTEAFF
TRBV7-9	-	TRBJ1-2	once	TGTGCCAGCAGCTTGGAAGGCGGGGGTGGCTACACCTTC	CASSLEGGGGYTF
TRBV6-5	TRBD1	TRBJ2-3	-	TGTGCCAGCAGTTCACAGGGGCGATACGCGTATTTT	CASSSQGRYAYF